This T cell receptor beta chain was found in a study of CD8+ T cells in alopecia areata. Peripheral blood and lesional scalp punch biopsies were taken from alopecia areata patients. Study outcomes and limitations: For lesional scalp, especially alopecia totalis/universalis, clonality was higher than in normal scalp.

On this clone: Its target is unknown.

Extraction of RNA preceded its reverse transcription into cDNA, which served as the sequencing template. This table comes from immunoSEQ multiplex PCR, and its TCRdb copy is limited to in-frame clones, with some not included. Of 200,000 to 250,000 clones in the sample, approximately 52% are singletons; the top ten hold less than 0.6%. The CDR3 covers 12 residues. Trimming left V 5 bases short and J 7 bases short, with 8 bases between. Germline loops: CDR1 PRHDT, CDR2 FYEKMQ (reference sequence). This sample comprised CD4+ T cells sorted from blood, obtained at week 0. This receptor was identified in a human donor with alopecia areata. V and J are TRBV13 and TRBJ2-2; a weak D match, TRBD2 (5 bases). In DNA, the CDR3 is TGTGCCAGCAGCCGGGGAAACGGGGAGCTGTTTTTT. Translated: CASSRGNGELFF.